This TCR beta chain comes out of a study of CD8 T cells in ankylosing spondylitis. Quantitative barcoded 5'-RACE was used to prepare TCR beta libraries. TCRdb reanalysed the 5' RACE reads using MiXCR and keeps one entry per CDR3 protein. The sample shows around 210,000 distinct CDR3 sequences, 8% to 9% of them seen only once. Regarding the study as a whole: Prior literature has documented some motif variants in synovial fluid and blood from reactive arthritis.

Deletions cut 8 bases from V and 0 bases from J, with 5 bases between. This CDR3 is 12 amino acids long. Germline assignment: CDR1 SGHVS and CDR2 FNYEAQ. At least ten counts were recorded for this clonotype. Its specificity is not known. The rearrangement joins TRBV7-6 to TRBJ2-1; D unresolved. The origin of this receptor is a female donor with ankylosing spondylitis or in good health (not recorded which). Material for sequencing was blood, either unsorted or a sorted T cell fraction (not recorded which). CDR3 in DNA: TGTGCCAGCGCCGACTCCTACAATGAGCAGTTCTTC. This encodes CASADSYNEQFF. The full variable domain, rest sourced from reference TRBV7-6 and TRBJ2-1, is GAGVSQSPRYKVTKRGQDVALRCDPISGHVSLYWYRQALGQGPEFLTYFNYEAQQDKSGLPNDRFSAERPEGSISTLTIQRTEQRDSAMYRCASADSYNEQFFGPGTRLTVL.